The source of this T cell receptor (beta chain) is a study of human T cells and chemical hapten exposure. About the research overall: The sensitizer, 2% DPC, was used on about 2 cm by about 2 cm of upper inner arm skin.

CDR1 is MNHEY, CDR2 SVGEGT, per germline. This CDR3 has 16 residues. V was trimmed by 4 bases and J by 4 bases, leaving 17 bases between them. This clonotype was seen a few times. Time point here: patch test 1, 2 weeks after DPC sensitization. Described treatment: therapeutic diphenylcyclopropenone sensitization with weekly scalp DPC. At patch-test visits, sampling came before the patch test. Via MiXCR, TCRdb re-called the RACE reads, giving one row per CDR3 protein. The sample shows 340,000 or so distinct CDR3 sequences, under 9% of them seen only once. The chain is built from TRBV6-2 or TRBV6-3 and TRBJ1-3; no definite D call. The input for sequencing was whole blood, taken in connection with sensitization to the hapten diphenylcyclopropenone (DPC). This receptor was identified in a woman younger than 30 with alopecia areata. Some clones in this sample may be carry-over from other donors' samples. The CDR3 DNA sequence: TGTGCCAGCAGTTCGCCCTCCGGAGGAACCGGAAACACCATATATTTT. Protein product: CASSSPSGGTGNTIYF.